These 13 T cell receptor beta chains share one sample of origin, sequenced in a study of blood T cell repertoires in COVID-19. Repertoires were generated with immunoSEQ multiplex PCR, while TCRdb's copy carries only in-frame clones and drops some. Here the sample spans roughly 210,000 clones, about 88% being singletons. Input material: peripheral blood. The source of these receptors is a man aged 65-85 years with acute or convalescent COVID-19.

V gene TRBV18 combines with J gene TRBJ1-5; no clear D gene. Between the trimmed V and J ends, which lost 1 base and 4 bases, there was a span of 11 bases. Germline CDR1 reads KGHSH; CDR2 reads LQKENI. The CDR3 is made up of 15 amino acids. The CDR3 DNA reads TGTGCCAGCTCACCACGGAGGGCGGAGAATCAGCCCCAGCATTTT. This translates into CASSPRRAENQPQHF.

This rearrangement joins TRBV24-1 to TRBJ2-3; 9 nucleotides align to TRBD2. The CDR3 totals 16 residues. V trimming: 2 bases; J trimming: 2 bases; junction bases outside the gene matches: 4. Germline loops: CDR1 KGHDR, CDR2 SFDVKD. The CDR3 is CATSDYPSGITDTQYF. The CDR3 DNA sequence: TGTGCCACCAGTGATTATCCTAGCGGGATCACAGATACGCAGTATTTT.

Only one count was recorded for this clone. The chain links TRBV9 to TRBJ1-1; 9 positions agree with TRBD1. V was clipped by 4 bases and J by 6 bases; unmatched bases: 10. Germline V gene sequence: CDR1 SGDLS, CDR2 YYNGEE. This CDR3 is 15 amino acids long. CDR3 residues: CASSPFLQGAAEAFF. CDR3 coding DNA: TGTGCCAGCAGCCCCTTTCTACAGGGGGCTGCTGAAGCTTTCTTT.

The J gene is TRBJ2-5, the V gene TRBV7-2; 7 nucleotides line up with TRBD1. Germline V gene data show CDR1 as SGHTA and CDR2 as FQGNSA. The CDR3 length is 16 residues. V shed 2 bases, J shed 4 bases, and the junction held 10 bases outside the gene matches. CDR3 coding DNA: TGTGCCAGCAGCTTAATGGGACAGTCATCAGGAGAGACCCAGTACTTC. Translating gives CASSLMGQSSGETQYF.

The rearrangement joins TRBV7-9 to TRBJ2-2; 8 bases match TRBD1. V trimming: 5 bases; J trimming: 6 bases; junction bases outside the gene matches: 8. Germline V CDR1 and CDR2: SEHNR, FQNEAQ (reference sequence). This CDR3 comprises 15 residues. DNA of the CDR3: TGTGCCAGCAGCAAAGACAGGGGTTCGGCCGGGGAGCTGTTTTTT. This codes for CASSKDRGSAGELFF.

The rearrangement links TRBV5-5 to TRBJ2-1, with TRBD2 matching 10 bases. The CDR3 totals 15 residues. The V gene's germline CDR1 is SGHKS and CDR2 YYEKEE (reference sequence). The trim removed 4 bases at V and 7 bases at J, leaving 8 bases unmatched. The CDR3 DNA follows: TGTGCCAGCAGCGTAAATAGCGGGAGGAGGAATGAGCAGTTCTTC. This codes for CASSVNSGRRNEQFF.

V gene TRBV5-1 combines with J gene TRBJ1-1; a weak D match, TRBD1 (6 bases). The CDR3 is 16 amino acids. CDR1 is SGHRS and CDR2 is YFSETQ in the germline V gene. V lost 2 bases, J lost 3 bases, and 17 bases lay in between. The DNA for the CDR3 is TGCGCCAGCAGCTTTGGTCAGGGGCCTTGGGACACTGAAGCTTTCTTT. The encoded protein is CASSFGQGPWDTEAFF.

The count of this clone is one. The V and J genes are TRBV5-1 and TRBJ1-6; D is uncertain. Germline V gives CDR1 SGHRS, CDR2 YFSETQ. With 5 bases removed from V and 0 bases from J, the gap between germline ends came to 15 bases. This CDR3 region has 17 residues. The CDR3 DNA follows: TGCGCCAGCAGAGGGATGGATACTAGCTCCTATAATTCACCCCTCCACTTT. It translates to CASRGMDTSSYNSPLHF. The complete variable domain, with remaining parts taken from reference TRBV5-1 and TRBJ1-6, reads KAGVTQTPRYLIKTRGQQVTLSCSPISGHRSVSWYQQTPGQGLQFLFEYFSETQRNKGNFPGRFSGRQFSNSRSEMNVSTLELGDSALYLCASRGMDTSSYNSPLHFGNGTRLTVT.

The J gene is TRBJ2-7, the V gene TRBV5-6; TRBD1 aligns across 7 bases. CDR1 and CDR2 from the germline V gene are SGHDT and YYEEEE. Trimming took 0 bases from V and 3 from J; bases not matched to a gene: 9. The CDR3 is made up of 16 amino acids. The CDR3 DNA is TGTGCCAGCAGCTTGGTATTGAGACAGGGTTACTACGAGCAGTACTTC. This sequence encodes CASSLVLRQGYYEQYF.

V usage is TRBV27 and J usage is TRBJ2-5; D ambiguous. V was pared by 4 bases and J by 4 bases, with 7 bases between. Germline V CDR1 and CDR2: MNHEY, SMNVEV (reference sequence). This CDR3 comprises 12 residues. The CDR3 nucleotides read TGTGCCAGCAGTTCACCGCGAGAGACCCAGTACTTC. This gives the protein CASSSPRETQYF.

This clone was seen more than once but under ten times. The identical CDR3 is also encoded by other nucleotide sequences in the sample. The chain uses TRBV28 and TRBJ1-5, with 7 bases that match TRBD1. The V gene end was trimmed by 3 bases and the J gene end by 2 bases; junction bases not matched to a gene: 1. CDR1 and CDR2 (germline): MDHEN, SYDVKM. The CDR3 has 14 residues. CDR3 protein: CASSFGTGNQPQHF. The CDR3 coding sequence is TGTGCCAGCAGTTTCGGGACAGGCAATCAGCCCCAGCATTTT.

This chain uses TRBV25-1 with TRBJ1-1; 7 nucleotides line up with TRBD1. Trimming at V came to 7 bases and at J to 4 bases, leaving 6 bases not matched to a gene. The germline gives CDR1 MGHDK, CDR2 SYGVNS. This CDR3 is built from 13 residues. The CDR3 loop reads CASTLSGGTEAFF. The CDR3 nucleotides read TGTGCCAGCACCCTATCAGGGGGCACTGAAGCTTTCTTT.

This clone has at least ten counts. Other DNA sequences in this specimen translate into the identical CDR3. The rearrangement links TRBV29-1 to TRBJ1-5; perhaps TRBD1 as D (5 bases). Trimming shortened V by 6 bases and J by 3 bases, and 12 bases separated the two germline ends. CDR1 is SQVTM and CDR2 is ANQGSEA in the germline V gene. There are 13 residues in the CDR3. DNA of the CDR3: TGCAGCGTGGGGGGGACTCACAATCAGCCCCAGCATTTT. Its translation is CSVGGTHNQPQHF.